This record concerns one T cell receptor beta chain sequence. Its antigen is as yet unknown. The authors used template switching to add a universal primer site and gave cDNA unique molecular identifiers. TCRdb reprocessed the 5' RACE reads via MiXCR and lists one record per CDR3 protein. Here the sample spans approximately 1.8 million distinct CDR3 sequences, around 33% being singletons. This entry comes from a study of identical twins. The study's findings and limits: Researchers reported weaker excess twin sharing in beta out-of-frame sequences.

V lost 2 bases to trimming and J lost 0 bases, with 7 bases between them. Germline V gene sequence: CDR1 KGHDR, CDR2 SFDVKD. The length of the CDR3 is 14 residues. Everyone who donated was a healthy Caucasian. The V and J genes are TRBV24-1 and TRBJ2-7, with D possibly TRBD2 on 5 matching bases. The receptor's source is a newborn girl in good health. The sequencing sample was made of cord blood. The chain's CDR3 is CATSDSGLSYEQYF. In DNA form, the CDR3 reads TGTGCCACCAGTGATTCTGGACTCTCCTACGAGCAGTACTTC.